This entry lists 27 T cell receptor beta chains sequenced from one sample in a study of control samples from healthy donors and cancer patients. Profiled with immunoSEQ multiplex PCR; TCRdb holds only in-frame clones, not every one. The sample yields 170,000 or so clones, 94% seen once. The material sequenced was blood. These receptor sequences come from a young woman in good health.

The chain recombines TRBV29-1 with TRBJ1-1, with 7 bases fitting TRBD1. The CDR3 has 15 amino acids. The trim removed 6 bases at V and 0 bases at J, leaving 10 bases unmatched. Germline lookup yields CDR1 SQVTM and CDR2 ANQGSEA. The CDR3 DNA follows: TGCAGCGTGGGGGACAGACAAATATTGAACACTGAAGCTTTCTTT. Protein: CSVGDRQILNTEAFF.

This clone was recorded only once. This chain connects TRBV7-9 to TRBJ2-4; D is tentatively TRBD1 or TRBD2 (5 bases each). From germline, CDR1 is SEHNR and CDR2 FQNEAQ (reference sequence). V lost 5 bases and J 6 bases, leaving 11 bases between the germline ends. The CDR3 is 13 amino acids. The chain's CDR3 is CASSPGTANIQYF. In DNA, the CDR3 is TGTGCCAGCAGCCCCGGGACGGCAAACATTCAGTACTTC. The complete variable domain, with remaining parts taken from reference TRBV7-9 and TRBJ2-4, reads DTGVSQNPRHKITKRGQNVTFRCDPISEHNRLYWYRQTLGQGPEFLTYFQNEAQLEKSRLLSDRFSAERPKGSFSTLEIQRTEQGDSAMYLCASSPGTANIQYFGAGTRLSVL.

The chain joins TRBV7-8 to TRBJ1-4; D gene uncertain. Per the germline V gene, CDR1 is SGHVS and CDR2 is FQNEAQ. This CDR3 region has 12 residues. V was shortened by 2 bases and J by 5 bases, with 3 bases between the two germline ends. CDR3 nucleotide sequence: TGTGCCAGCAGCTTAAAGAATGAAAAACTGTTTTTT. Its protein product is CASSLKNEKLFF.

The chain links TRBV27 to TRBJ1-1; D not resolved. The CDR3 extends over 16 amino acids. The germline V gene has CDR1 MNHEY and CDR2 SMNVEV (reference sequence). V lost 4 bases and J lost 0, with 15 bases in between. CDR3 loop: CASSSNVIWMNTEAFF. CDR3 in DNA: TGTGCCAGCAGTTCCAACGTGATTTGGATGAACACTGAAGCTTTCTTT.

The V call is TRBV7-8, the J call TRBJ2-3, with D tentatively TRBD1 or TRBD2 (5 bases each). CDR1 and CDR2 from the germline V gene are SGHVS and FQNEAQ. The CDR3 length is 16 residues. The ends were cut back, 3 bases at V and 1 base at J, with 14 bases in the middle. The CDR3 nucleotides are TGTGCCAGCAGCTTGGGGAGAAGGGGACGCACAGATACGCAGTATTTT. The encoded protein is CASSLGRRGRTDTQYF. The entire variable domain, with the rest obtained from reference TRBV7-8 and TRBJ2-3, is as follows: GAGVSQSPRYKVAKRGQDVALRCDPISGHVSLFWYQQALGQGPEFLTYFQNEAQLDKSGLPSDRFFAERPEGSVSTLKIQRTQQEDSAVYLCASSLGRRGRTDTQYFGPGTRLTVL.

The chain carries TRBV5-6 and TRBJ1-2; no reliable D call. Germline lookup yields CDR1 SGHDT and CDR2 YYEEEE. V was pared by 0 bases and J by 14 bases, with 11 bases between. This CDR3 comprises 11 residues. The chain's CDR3 is CASSLGLSRTF. The CDR3 DNA sequence: TGTGCCAGCAGCTTGGGATTGTCTCGGACCTTC.

The rearrangement uses TRBV24-1 and TRBJ2-3, with 8 bases fitting TRBD2. The V and J ends lost 7 bases and 1 base, in that order; junction bases with no gene match: 6. Germline values: CDR1 KGHDR, CDR2 SFDVKD. CDR3 length: 15 residues. CDR3 sequence: CATRATRGGTDTQYF. The DNA of the CDR3 is TGTGCCACCAGGGCTACGCGGGGGGGCACAGATACGCAGTATTTT.

V and J are TRBV29-1 and TRBJ1-4, with 12 bases that match TRBD1. The CDR3 covers 14 residues. V gave up 7 bases and J gave up 7 bases; unmatched junction bases: 7. Germline assignment: CDR1 SQVTM and CDR2 ANQGSEA. The CDR3 is CSAGDRGPSEKLFF. The CDR3 nucleotides are TGCAGCGCCGGGGACAGGGGGCCTAGTGAAAAACTGTTTTTT.

As DNA, the CDR3 is TGTGCCAGCAGTGAGTTGGGCATCTCTGGAAACACCATATATTTT. Translation gives CASSELGISGNTIYF. J is TRBJ1-3 and V is TRBV25-1, with unresolved D. The CDR3 runs 15 residues. Trimming stripped 3 bases from V and 0 bases from J, with 9 bases between. The germline V gene has CDR1 MGHDK and CDR2 SYGVNS.

In this sample, this clone turned up once. J is TRBJ1-6 and V is TRBV19, with D possibly TRBD1 on 6 matching bases. CDR3 length: 16 amino acids. Trimming pared 2 bases from V and 0 bases from J, leaving 8 bases between. Looked up from germline, CDR1 is LNHDA and CDR2 is SQIVND (reference sequence). The CDR3 coding sequence is TGTGCCAGTAGTATAACAGGGAGCTCCTATAATTCACCCCTCCACTTT. Encoded protein: CASSITGSSYNSPLHF.

The chain combines TRBV2 with TRBJ1-4; the D is unclear. Trimming took 5 bases from V and 4 from J, leaving 17 bases between them. CDR1 and CDR2 from the germline V gene are SNHLY and FYNNEI. The CDR3 sequence is 16 residues long. The CDR3 here is CASSLEGRGSNEKLFF. The CDR3 bases are TGTGCCAGCAGTCTTGAGGGTCGGGGAAGTAATGAAAAACTGTTTTTT.

The V gene is TRBV3-1 (or the pseudogene TRBV3-2), the J gene TRBJ2-7; 9 bases line up with TRBD1. The CDR3 extends over 14 amino acids. Trimming cost V 3 bases and J 6 bases; bases outside gene matches: 6. CDR1 and CDR2 from the germline V gene are LGHDT and YNNKEL (reference sequence). The CDR3: CASSQNRGQGEQYF. The CDR3, as DNA: TGTGCCAGCAGCCAGAACAGGGGGCAAGGCGAGCAGTACTTC.

This chain links TRBV3-1 (or the pseudogene TRBV3-2) with TRBJ1-5; TRBD1 might be the D (5 bases). CDR1 and CDR2 from the germline V gene are LGHDT and YNNKEL (reference sequence). The CDR3 consists of 19 residues. Deletions cut 1 base from V and 0 bases from J, with 19 bases between. Here the CDR3 reads CASSQAQRGTSFSNQPQHF. The CDR3 DNA reads TGTGCCAGCAGCCAAGCCCAGCGCGGGACGAGCTTTAGCAATCAGCCCCAGCATTTT.

Points on this clone: One end of the junction does not line up with germline, which may come from a read error. The chain combines TRBV6-5 with TRBJ1-3, with a weak D call TRBD1 (6 bases). The CDR3 spans 13 residues. Germline V CDR1 and CDR2: MNHEY, SVGAGI. CDR3 sequence reads: CVSRGSSGNTIYF. The CDR3 DNA is TGCGTGTCCAGGGGAAGCTCTGGAAACACCATATATTTT.

This clone was picked up one time. The chain is built from TRBV20-1 and TRBJ2-4; possibly TRBD2 for D (6 bases). The V and J ends lost 3 bases and 0 bases respectively, with 9 bases between them. This CDR3 spans 14 amino acids. The germline V gene encodes CDR1 DFQATT and CDR2 SNEGSKA (reference sequence). The DNA of the CDR3 is TGCAGTGCTAGTCAAGCGGGAGCCAAAAACATTCAGTACTTC. Amino acids: CSASQAGAKNIQYF.

The genes are TRBV27 and TRBJ1-2, with 9 nucleotides matching TRBD1. Germline V gives CDR1 MNHEY, CDR2 SMNVEV (reference sequence). Trimming removed 8 bases from V and 7 bases from J; junction bases left unmatched: 11. The CDR3 consists of 14 residues. The DNA for the CDR3 is TGTGCCAGCGGTCCCCGGACAGGGGTGGGTGGCTACACCTTC. It yields the protein CASGPRTGVGGYTF.

The gene calls are TRBV27 and TRBJ2-5, with D possibly being TRBD2 (6 bases). Germline CDR1 MNHEY, CDR2 SMNVEV (reference sequence). Trimming took off 1 base at V and 6 bases at J, with 9 bases between the two ends. The CDR3 is 13 amino acids. The CDR3 reads CASSLLGRQTQYF. The CDR3 nucleotides read TGTGCCAGCAGTTTATTGGGGAGGCAGACCCAGTACTTC.

The rearrangement uses TRBV12-3 or TRBV12-4 and TRBJ2-7; D not certain. The CDR3 sequence is 13 residues long. V lost 4 bases to trimming and J lost 7 bases, with 14 bases between them. CDR3 loop: CASSSFPEGEQYF. The DNA for the CDR3 is TGTGCCAGCAGTTCGTTCCCCGAAGGGGAGCAGTACTTC.

The V gene is TRBV27, the J gene TRBJ1-5; D perhaps matches TRBD1 (6 bases). CDR3 size: 15 residues. Germline CDR1 and CDR2: MNHEY and SMNVEV (reference sequence). Trimming cost V 0 bases and J 4 bases, with 10 bases left between them. CDR3 sequence reads: CASSLSQGMNQPQHF. CDR3 DNA sequence: TGTGCCAGCAGTTTATCTCAGGGGATGAATCAGCCCCAGCATTTT.

This clone was seen a single time. The chain carries TRBV10-3 and TRBJ1-1, with D uncertain. There are 13 residues in the CDR3. CDR1 is ENHRY, CDR2 SYGVKD, per germline. The V and J ends lost 1 base and 1 base respectively, with 4 bases between them. CDR3 loop: CAISEWQNTEAFF. The DNA for the CDR3 is TGTGCCATCAGTGAGTGGCAGAACACTGAAGCTTTCTTT.

The V call is TRBV4-3, the J call TRBJ1-1, with TRBD1 as a possible D gene (6 bases). Per germline, CDR1 LGHNA and CDR2 YSLEER. The CDR3 is made up of 15 amino acids. Trimming pared 0 bases from V and 1 base from J, leaving 9 bases between. The DNA of the CDR3 is TGCGCCAGCAGCCAAGATCTGGGGGCGAACACTGAAGCTTTCTTT. Translation gives CASSQDLGANTEAFF.

Details on this clone: The same CDR3 is also encoded by other DNA sequences in this sample. The chain carries TRBV24-1 and TRBJ1-2; D is ambiguous. Trimming removed 2 bases at V and 4 bases at J, with 16 bases between. The CDR3 spans 16 residues. CDR1 and CDR2 (germline): KGHDR, SFDVKD. The CDR3 is CATSDSGGNLGYGYTF. DNA for the CDR3: TGTGCCACCAGTGATTCCGGAGGAAACTTGGGCTATGGCTACACCTTC.

The chain joins TRBV7-2 to TRBJ2-5, with 10 positions matching TRBD2. The J call is doubtful: the DNA matches TRBJ2-7 better. The CDR3 is made up of 14 amino acids. Germline CDR1 reads SGHTA; CDR2 reads FQGNSA. The CDR3 DNA is TGTGCCAGCAGGGAGCGGGGGGGCCCCTACGAGCAGTACTTC. This sequence encodes CASRERGGPYEQYF.

This sequence joins TRBV5-1 and TRBJ1-4; TRBD1 aligns across 7 bases. Germline CDR1 SGHRS, CDR2 YFSETQ. V was clipped by 5 bases and J by 5 bases; unmatched bases: 6. This CDR3 contains 14 residues. CDR3 sequence reads: CASSSDRRNEKLFF. In nucleotides, the CDR3 is TGCGCCAGCAGTTCGGACAGGAGGAATGAAAAACTGTTTTTT. The complete variable domain, with remaining parts taken from reference TRBV5-1 and TRBJ1-4, reads KAGVTQTPRYLIKTRGQQVTLSCSPISGHRSVSWYQQTPGQGLQFLFEYFSETQRNKGNFPGRFSGRQFSNSRSEMNVSTLELGDSALYLCASSSDRRNEKLFFGSGTQLSVL.

The genes are TRBV10-2 and TRBJ2-1; D is possibly TRBD2 (5 bases). CDR1 and CDR2 (germline): WSHSY, SAAADI. The CDR3 has 16 residues. V dropped 3 bases and J dropped 3 bases, with 15 bases sitting between them. The CDR3 DNA reads TGCGCCAGCAGTGATAGGAGGTCTGCCGACTACAATGAGCAGTTCTTC. This codes for CASSDRRSADYNEQFF.

The chain carries TRBV25-1 and TRBJ2-7; the match to TRBD1 covers 7 bases. The CDR3 totals 16 residues. Per the germline V gene, CDR1 is MGHDK and CDR2 is SYGVNS. With 3 bases clipped from V and 1 base from J, the junction kept 9 bases outside the gene matches. The CDR3 coding sequence is TGTGCCAGCAGTGACCCTGACAGGGCTCCGTCCTACGAGCAGTACTTC. This codes for CASSDPDRAPSYEQYF.

The V gene is TRBV11-2, the J gene TRBJ1-1, with D tentatively TRBD1 (6 bases). The CDR3 contains 14 residues. The V end was cut by 6 bases, the J end by 4 bases, with 15 bases between. Germline V gene lookup returns CDR1 SGHAT and CDR2 FQNNGV. CDR3: CASRTDGGGTEAFF. The CDR3 DNA is TGTGCCAGCAGAACCGACGGAGGGGGCACTGAAGCTTTCTTT.